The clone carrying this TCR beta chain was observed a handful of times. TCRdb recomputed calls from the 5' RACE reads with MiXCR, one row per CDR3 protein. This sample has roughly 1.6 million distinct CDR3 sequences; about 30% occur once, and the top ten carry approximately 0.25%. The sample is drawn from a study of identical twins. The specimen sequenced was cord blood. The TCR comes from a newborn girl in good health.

CDR3 nucleotide sequence: TGTGCCAGCAGCCCATACGGTAGAGGGACAGGGGCCAACGTCCTGACTTTC. Translating gives CASSPYGRGTGANVLTF. The chain has TRBV3-1 and TRBJ2-6, with D possibly being TRBD1 (6 bases). This CDR3 comprises 17 residues. Trimming stripped 4 bases from V and 4 bases from J, with 17 bases between. Germline values: CDR1 LGHDT, CDR2 YNNKEL (reference sequence).